A selection of T cell receptor beta chains follows, all from one sample in a study of cytomegalovirus exposure and HLA in healthy donors. Only in-frame clones appear in the TCRdb table, and some are missing; sequencing was by immunoSEQ multiplex PCR. The top ten hold 2.5% to 3.5% of the sample, which has 200,000 to 250,000 clones, approximately 78% seen once. Sequencing input: PBMCs. Receptors were obtained from a woman aged 40 to 50 in good health and CMV-seronegative. The CDR3 runs from the conserved cysteine through the conserved F or W. The order of the fields is CDR3 DNA, CDR3 protein, clone size, D gene, J gene, V gene. D genes are given only for firm matches. A clone size is listed for some rows: how often the clone was seen (once, few, many), or a class if it is expanded.

cdr3_nt: TGTGCCAACCGCCCAGGGAGGAGTGCCTACGAGCAGTACTTC
cdr3_aa: CANRPGRSAYEQYF
clone_size: .
d_call: .
j_call: TRBJ2-7
v_call: TRBV5-8

cdr3_nt: TGTGCCAGCAGCGCGGGGAGGGCTGGAAACACCATATATTTT
cdr3_aa: CASSAGRAGNTIYF
clone_size: .
d_call: .
j_call: TRBJ1-3
v_call: TRBV7-2

cdr3_nt: TGTGCCAGCACAGGCCGGGGGAGGGTATCTGGGGCCAACGTCCTGACTTTC
cdr3_aa: CASTGRGRVSGANVLTF
clone_size: .
d_call: TRBD2
j_call: TRBJ2-6
v_call: TRBV27

cdr3_nt: TGTGCCAGCAGCTTAGGGAGGGGGGAGAATGGCTACACCTTC
cdr3_aa: CASSLGRGENGYTF
clone_size: .
d_call: .
j_call: TRBJ1-2
v_call: TRBV7-3

cdr3_nt: TGTGCCAGCAGCCTTAGGGTAGGCGGGATCACAGATACGCAGTATTTT
cdr3_aa: CASSLRVGGITDTQYF
clone_size: .
d_call: .
j_call: TRBJ2-3
v_call: TRBV9

cdr3_nt: TGCAGCGTCAAACAGGGGAGCACTGAAGCTTTCTTT
cdr3_aa: CSVKQGSTEAFF
clone_size: .
d_call: TRBD1
j_call: TRBJ1-1
v_call: TRBV29-1

cdr3_nt: TGTGCCAGCAGCTTAGAGATAGCGGGAGGTACTGGGGCCAACGTCCTGACTTTC
cdr3_aa: CASSLEIAGGTGANVLTF
clone_size: .
d_call: TRBD2
j_call: TRBJ2-6
v_call: TRBV11-2

cdr3_nt: TGTGCCAGTAGTGCCCGACTGGGACAGGGGGCTGGGGACACTGAAGCTTTCTTT
cdr3_aa: CASSARLGQGAGDTEAFF
clone_size: few
d_call: TRBD1
j_call: TRBJ1-1
v_call: TRBV19

cdr3_nt: TGTGCCAGCAGCGCAAGGACAGGGGATCAGCCCCAGCATTTT
cdr3_aa: CASSARTGDQPQHF
clone_size: .
d_call: TRBD1
j_call: TRBJ1-5
v_call: TRBV7-2

cdr3_nt: TGTGCCACCAGCAGCGCACGCGGGGCGAGTGAAAAACTGTTTTTT
cdr3_aa: CATSSARGASEKLFF
clone_size: few
d_call: .
j_call: TRBJ1-4
v_call: TRBV15

cdr3_nt: TGCAGCGCCAAAACCGGGACTAGCGGTTACAATGAGCAGTTCTTC
cdr3_aa: CSAKTGTSGYNEQFF
clone_size: .
d_call: TRBD2
j_call: TRBJ2-1
v_call: TRBV29-1

cdr3_nt: TGCGCCAGCAGTGATGGGACAGGGGGCCCCTACGAGCAGTACTTC
cdr3_aa: CASSDGTGGPYEQYF
clone_size: .
d_call: TRBD1
j_call: TRBJ2-7
v_call: TRBV10-1

cdr3_nt: TGCGCCAGCTCCCGGACAGGGTCAACGGATACGCAGTATTTT
cdr3_aa: CASSRTGSTDTQYF
clone_size: .
d_call: TRBD1
j_call: TRBJ2-3
v_call: TRBV10-1

cdr3_nt: TGCGCCAGCAGCTTGGAGACAACCATGAACACCGGGGAGCTGTTTTTT
cdr3_aa: CASSLETTMNTGELFF
clone_size: few
d_call: .
j_call: TRBJ2-2
v_call: TRBV5-1

cdr3_nt: TGTGCCAGCAGCTCCCGCCAGGGCAGGGAGGTCGAAAAACTGTTTTTT
cdr3_aa: CASSSRQGREVEKLFF
clone_size: .
d_call: .
j_call: TRBJ1-4
v_call: TRBV13

cdr3_nt: TGTGCCTCCCGATCGGCGGGAGGGACGGTAACCGGGGAGCTGTTTTTT
cdr3_aa: CASRSAGGTVTGELFF
clone_size: .
d_call: TRBD2
j_call: TRBJ2-2
v_call: TRBV30

cdr3_nt: TGTGCCAGTAGACTAGCGGGAGACTTTGAGCAGTTCTTC
cdr3_aa: CASRLAGDFEQFF
clone_size: .
d_call: TRBD2
j_call: TRBJ2-1
v_call: TRBV19

cdr3_nt: TGCGCCAGCAGCAGGACTAGCTCCTCTACAAACGCCGGGGAGCTGTTTTTT
cdr3_aa: CASSRTSSSTNAGELFF
clone_size: .
d_call: TRBD2
j_call: TRBJ2-2
v_call: TRBV5-1

cdr3_nt: TGTGCCAGCTCACAGGGGGCCGATGGCTACACCTTC
cdr3_aa: CASSQGADGYTF
clone_size: .
d_call: TRBD1
j_call: TRBJ1-2
v_call: TRBV18

cdr3_nt: TGTGCCAGCAGCTTGGGGGTCGGGAGGGCACCCTACGAGCAGTACTTC
cdr3_aa: CASSLGVGRAPYEQYF
clone_size: few
d_call: TRBD2
j_call: TRBJ2-7
v_call: TRBV5-4

cdr3_nt: TGTGCCAGCAGTACGCCGGGACAGGGCTTCTATACGCAGTATTTT
cdr3_aa: CASSTPGQGFYTQYF
clone_size: .
d_call: TRBD1
j_call: TRBJ2-3
v_call: TRBV27

cdr3_nt: TGTGCCAGCAGTTACCAGCGGGGCTCTGGAAACACCATATATTTT
cdr3_aa: CASSYQRGSGNTIYF
clone_size: .
d_call: .
j_call: TRBJ1-3
v_call: TRBV6-5

cdr3_nt: TGTGCCAGCAGTGATAACGGGGCTGGGGCCAACGTCCTGACTTTC
cdr3_aa: CASSDNGAGANVLTF
clone_size: .
d_call: .
j_call: TRBJ2-6
v_call: TRBV25-1

cdr3_nt: TGTGCCAGCAGCGAACAGGCCGCGGGGACGCAGTATTTT
cdr3_aa: CASSEQAAGTQYF
clone_size: .
d_call: .
j_call: TRBJ2-3
v_call: TRBV25-1

cdr3_nt: TGTGCCAGCAGCCCCGGGACAGGGTTTAACTATGGCTACACCTTC
cdr3_aa: CASSPGTGFNYGYTF
clone_size: .
d_call: TRBD1
j_call: TRBJ1-2
v_call: TRBV27

cdr3_nt: TGTGCCAGCAGCTTAGGTCGGCCGGGGACCGGGGAGCTGTTTTTT
cdr3_aa: CASSLGRPGTGELFF
clone_size: .
d_call: .
j_call: TRBJ2-2
v_call: TRBV7-9

cdr3_nt: TGTGCCAGCAGTTCCAGCGGGAGGGCCGGGGGTGAGCAGTTCTTC
cdr3_aa: CASSSSGRAGGEQFF
clone_size: .
d_call: TRBD2
j_call: TRBJ2-1
v_call: TRBV13